This T cell receptor beta chain came from a study of blood T cell repertoires in COVID-19. Background on the study: Whether acute or convalescent, the COVID-19 samples came from the United States, Italy and Spain. The analysed material was cDNA or gDNA that came from T cells, B-cell-depleted T cells, or PBMCs.

Authors' analysis steps: How many nucleated cells were present was estimated from reference gene primer amplification. Produced via immunoSEQ multiplex PCR; TCRdb's table is partial and in-frame only. For V, J and clone size, that table is used; D and trimming come from the DNA. The sample includes roughly 70,000 clones, approximately 77% of them seen just once. A Seattle source enrolled patients during active infection and followed them longitudinally. This clone was detected a few times. The CDR3 runs 13 residues. The germline V gene has CDR1 MNHEY and CDR2 SMNVEV (reference sequence). Germline trimming cut 6 bases from V and 8 bases from J; bases unmatched to any gene: 6.

This chain links TRBV27 with TRBJ1-2, with 10 positions matching TRBD1. Sequencing used peripheral blood. This receptor was obtained from a man between 65 and 85 years old with COVID-19, enrolled during active disease. This chain's CDR3 is CASSQDRGGGYTF. DNA for the CDR3: TGTGCCAGCAGCCAGGACAGGGGGGGAGGCTACACCTTC.